This paragraph covers one T cell receptor (beta chain) sequence. The data stem from a study of blood T cell repertoires in COVID-19. Study information: From the United States, Italy and Spain came samples of acute and convalescent COVID-19. Sources were T cells, B-cell-depleted T cells, or PBMCs; the material itself was cDNA or gDNA.

Followed over time, Seattle patients had been enrolled while infection was active. In the study's own analysis: Amplification of reference gene primers was used by the study to estimate nucleated cell counts. TCRdb's table, derived via immunoSEQ multiplex PCR, lists solely in-frame clones and lacks some. The DNA gave D and trimming, while V, J and clone size come from that table. This table holds some 390,000 clones, over 75% found once. The germline V gene has CDR1 SGHTA and CDR2 FQGNSA. Losses at the gene ends were 7 bases for V and 8 bases for J; bases not matched to a gene: 15. This CDR3 comprises 16 residues.

The chain couples TRBV7-2 to TRBJ2-1, with 9 bases fitting TRBD2. What was sequenced was peripheral blood. The sequence was obtained from a woman between 40 and 50 years old with COVID-19, enrolled during active disease. CDR3 nucleotide sequence: TGTGCCAGCATCCCTAGGTGGCGGGGGGGCGTCTATGAGCAGTTCTTC. It specifies CASIPRWRGGVYEQFF.